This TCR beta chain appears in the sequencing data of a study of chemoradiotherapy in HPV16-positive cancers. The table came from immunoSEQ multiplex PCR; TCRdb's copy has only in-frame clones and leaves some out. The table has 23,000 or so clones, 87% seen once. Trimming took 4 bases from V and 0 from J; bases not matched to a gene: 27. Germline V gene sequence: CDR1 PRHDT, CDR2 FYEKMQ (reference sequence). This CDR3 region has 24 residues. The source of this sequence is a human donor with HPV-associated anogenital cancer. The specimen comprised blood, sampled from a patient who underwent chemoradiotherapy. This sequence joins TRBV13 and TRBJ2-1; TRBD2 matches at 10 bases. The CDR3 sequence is CASSSLSPSFTSGNRPSSYNEQFF. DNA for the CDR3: TGTGCCAGCAGCTCCCTCTCCCCCTCGTTTACTAGCGGGAACCGCCCCAGCTCCTACAATGAGCAGTTCTTC.